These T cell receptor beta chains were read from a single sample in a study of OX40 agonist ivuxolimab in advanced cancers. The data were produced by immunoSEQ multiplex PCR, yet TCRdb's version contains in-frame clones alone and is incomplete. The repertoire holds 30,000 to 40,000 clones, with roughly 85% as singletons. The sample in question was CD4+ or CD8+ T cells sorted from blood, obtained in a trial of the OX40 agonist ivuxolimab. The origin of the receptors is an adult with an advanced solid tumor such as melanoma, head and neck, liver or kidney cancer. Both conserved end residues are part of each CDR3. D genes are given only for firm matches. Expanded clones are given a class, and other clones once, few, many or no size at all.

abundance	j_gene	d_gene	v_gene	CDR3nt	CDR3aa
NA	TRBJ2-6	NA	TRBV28	TGTGCCAGCAATGAGGAAAGGGTATACTCTGGGGCCAACGTCCTGACTTTC	CASNEERVYSGANVLTF
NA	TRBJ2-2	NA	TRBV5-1	TGCGCCAGCAGCTTGCAGGTTTTTGGGGACACCCTTAGCACCGGGGAGCTGTTTTTT	CASSLQVFGDTLSTGELFF
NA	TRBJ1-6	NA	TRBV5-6	TGTGCCAGCAGCTCGTATGTAGGGTCACCCCTCCACTTT	CASSSYVGSPLHF
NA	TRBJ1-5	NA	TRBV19	TGTGCCAGTAGTACGACCGTATATAGCAATCAGCCCCAGCATTTT	CASSTTVYSNQPQHF
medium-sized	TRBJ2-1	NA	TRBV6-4	TGTGCCAGCAGTGACTCGATAGGGGGGGGGAATGAGCAGTTCTTC	CASSDSIGGGNEQFF
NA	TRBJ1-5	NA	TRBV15	TGTGCCACCAGCCCCAACCGGGACAAGAATCAGCCCCAGCATTTT	CATSPNRDKNQPQHF
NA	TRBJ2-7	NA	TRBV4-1	TGCGCCAGCAGCTACGGACGGCCCTACGAGCAGTACTTC	CASSYGRPYEQYF
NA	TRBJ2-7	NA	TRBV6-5	TGTGCCAGCGTGGGGAGCTCCTACGAGCAGTACTTC	CASVGSSYEQYF
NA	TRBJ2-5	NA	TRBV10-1	TGCGCCAGCAGTGATCGGAAGGGTGAGAGGGAGACCCAGTACTTC	CASSDRKGERETQYF
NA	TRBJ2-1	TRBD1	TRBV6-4	TGTGCCAGCAGTAGGACAGGTACTTTCAATGAGCAGTTCTTC	CASSRTGTFNEQFF
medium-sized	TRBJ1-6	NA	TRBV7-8	TGTGCCAGCAGCTTTGGTAATTCACCCCTCCACTTT	CASSFGNSPLHF
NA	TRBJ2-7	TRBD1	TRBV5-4	TGTGCCAGCAGCTCCACGGGACAGATGCCCTACGAGCAGTACTTC	CASSSTGQMPYEQYF
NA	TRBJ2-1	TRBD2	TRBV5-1	TGCGCCAGCAGTGATAGCGGGGGGTACAATGAGCAGTTCTTC	CASSDSGGYNEQFF
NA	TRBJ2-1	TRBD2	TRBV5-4	TGTGCCAGCGGACTAGTTTCCCATGAGCAGTTCTTC	CASGLVSHEQFF
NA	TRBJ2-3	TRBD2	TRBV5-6	TGTGCCAGCAGCTTGGAGACTAGCTCACCAGATACGCAGTATTTT	CASSLETSSPDTQYF
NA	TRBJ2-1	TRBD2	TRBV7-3	TGTGCCAGCAGCTTAAAGAGCACTAGCGGGGAAACCTACAATGAGCAGTTCTTC	CASSLKSTSGETYNEQFF
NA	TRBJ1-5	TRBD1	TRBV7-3	TGTGCCAGCAGCACGGACAGGGAGGGCGATCAGCCCCAGCATTTT	CASSTDREGDQPQHF
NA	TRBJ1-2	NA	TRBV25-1	TGTGCCAGCAGTGAATTTGGGACACTAAGGGGCTACACCTTC	CASSEFGTLRGYTF
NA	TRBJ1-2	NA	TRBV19	TGTGCCAGTAGCTTGGACACCTTGTATGGCTACACCTTC	CASSLDTLYGYTF
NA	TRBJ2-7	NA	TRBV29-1	TGCAGCGTTTCCAGCTCCTACGAGCAGTACTTC	CSVSSSYEQYF
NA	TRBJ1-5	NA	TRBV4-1	TGCGCCAGCAGCCAAGATTTGCGGCAGCCCCAGCATTTT	CASSQDLRQPQHF
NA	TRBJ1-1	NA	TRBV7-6	TGTGCCAGCAGCTTAGCGGGGACTGAAGCTTTCTTT	CASSLAGTEAFF
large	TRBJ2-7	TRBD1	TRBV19	TGTGCCAGTAGTATCACCCTGGGACAGGTACACGAGCAGTACTTC	CASSITLGQVHEQYF
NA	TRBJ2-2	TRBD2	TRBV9	TGTGCCAGCAGCGTCCCTTCCGGGGAGGGGAACACCGGGGAGCTGTTTTTT	CASSVPSGEGNTGELFF
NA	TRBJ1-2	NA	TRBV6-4	TGTGCCAGCAGTGACGGGGGCGGCTATGGCTACACCTTC	CASSDGGGYGYTF
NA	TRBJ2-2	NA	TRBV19	TGTGCCAGTAGTATGTTCGCGAACACCGGGGAGCTGTTTTTT	CASSMFANTGELFF
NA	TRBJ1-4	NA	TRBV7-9	TGTGCCAGCAGCCCCTTGGGGGGAACGAATGAAAAACTGTTTTTT	CASSPLGGTNEKLFF
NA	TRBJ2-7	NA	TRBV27	TGTGCCAGCTCCTATCTAGGGGGCGAGCAGTACTTC	CASSYLGGEQYF
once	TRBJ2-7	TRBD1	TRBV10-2	TGCGCCACTAACAAAGAGGGACAGAAGTACGAGCAGTACTTC	CATNKEGQKYEQYF